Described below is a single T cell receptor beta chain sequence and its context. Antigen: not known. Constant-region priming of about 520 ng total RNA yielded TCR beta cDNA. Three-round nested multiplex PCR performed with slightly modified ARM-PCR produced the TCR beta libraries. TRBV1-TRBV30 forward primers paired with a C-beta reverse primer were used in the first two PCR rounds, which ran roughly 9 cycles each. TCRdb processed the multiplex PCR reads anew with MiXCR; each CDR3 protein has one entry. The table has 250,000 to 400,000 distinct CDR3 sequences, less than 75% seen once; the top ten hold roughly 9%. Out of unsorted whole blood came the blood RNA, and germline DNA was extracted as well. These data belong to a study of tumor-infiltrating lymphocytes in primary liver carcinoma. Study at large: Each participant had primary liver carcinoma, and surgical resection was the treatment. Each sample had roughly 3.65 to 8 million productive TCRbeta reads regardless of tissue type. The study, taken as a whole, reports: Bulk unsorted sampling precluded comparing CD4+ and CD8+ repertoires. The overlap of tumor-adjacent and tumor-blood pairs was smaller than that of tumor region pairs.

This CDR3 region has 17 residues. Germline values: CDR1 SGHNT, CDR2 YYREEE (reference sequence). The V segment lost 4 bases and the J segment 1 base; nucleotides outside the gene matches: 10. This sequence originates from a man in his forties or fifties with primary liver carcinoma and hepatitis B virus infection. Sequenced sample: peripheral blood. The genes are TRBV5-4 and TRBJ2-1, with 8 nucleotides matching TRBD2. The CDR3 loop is CASSLRSGSRSYNEQFF. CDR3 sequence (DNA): TGTGCCAGCAGCCTGAGGAGCGGGAGTCGTTCCTACAATGAGCAGTTCTTC.